Included here is one TCR beta chain sequence, with context. Its antigen is unknown. An end of the junction differs from the germline gene, which may be a read error. The data stem from a study of cytomegalovirus exposure and HLA in healthy donors (TCRdb year 2017). About the study as a whole: In an earlier analysis of about 560 of the donors, 276 Gb of sequence data and some 120 million unique TCR beta sequences from roughly 200 million T cells were reported. Roughly 300 gigabases of sequencing data and 70 million to 95 million unique TCR sequences made up an early release that covered approximately 650 HLA-typed donors. The genetic ancestry cluster associated with self-reported Caucasian donors included approximately 85% of the 300 to 400 genotyped donors. The study aimed to test whether signatures of past pathogen exposure could be identified by cataloging public T cell receptors. The study profiled the T cell repertoires of some 610 subjects by immunosequencing and related them to cytomegalovirus serostatus. In addition to the first cohort of several hundred subjects, a separate validation cohort of 100 to 150 different subjects was used. The study combined high-throughput TCR immunosequencing, statistical association of individual TCRs with disease status, and machine learning to predict cytomegalovirus infection status. A later analysis re-analyzed previously published TCR beta repertoires from 650 to 800 donors and added high-resolution HLA genotyping to study TCR occurrence patterns. Rather than drawing on any new phenotypic data, the later analysis identified candidate immune exposures from TCR beta sequences and the way those sequences occurred across donors. In an earlier analysis of 550 to 700 of the donors, high-throughput TCR beta sequencing was used to judge whether each TCR beta V gene segment behaved as functional or pseudogenic. Alongside the repertoire data, information on donor age, sex, ethnicity and CMV serostatus was compiled. A later genetic analysis used genome-wide SNP genotypes for about 55% of the 666 donors, treating that subset as a discovery cohort. Every repertoire in the discovery cohort had been generated on one and the same sequencing platform. Both class I and class II loci were covered by HLA typing, at four-digit resolution. The number of typed donors differed by locus: roughly 620-640 for A, B, C, DRB1 and DQB1; approximately 530 for DQA1; 600 to 610 for DPA1; and roughly 470 for DPB1. Four to six DR-DQ haplotypes were handled as single units for association and clustering because linkage in the cohort was strong. Among about 400 genotyped donors of the cohort, an average of roughly 230,000 unique TCR beta nucleotide sequences was sequenced per donor, of which approximately 19% were non-productive.

The study at large found these results: In a later analysis, HLA-associated TCR beta chains were found to be more clonally expanded and to have lower generation probabilities than equally common non-associated chains. Linkage disequilibrium might explain the correlated functional status among segregating V segments, but an unknown experimental factor could not be ruled out. The presence/absence analyses assumed that sequencing depth was roughly uniform across donors, and that assumption may not be true. A further reported finding was that TCR beta sequences accurately predicted the HLA-A and HLA-B alleles for most subjects in the first cohort. In a later analysis, the rate of TCR association differed among HLA loci, with DRB1 alleles having the most associated TCRs and HLA-C alleles having the fewest. Some IMGT-functional V segments, including TRBV6-2 and TRBV6-3, could not be distinguished by the 87-base-pair reads and were therefore excluded. The only immune exposure information available for the cohort was CMV serostatus. The classifier was reported to diagnose cytomegalovirus status with high specificity and sensitivity in both the original cohort and the validation cohort. Compared with the roughly 700-donor mean, donors in an Asian-associated ancestry cluster had fewer N-insertions in productive TCRs, according to a later genetic analysis. In vitro tests confirmed that three of the cytomegalovirus-associated TCR beta chains recognize cytomegalovirus antigens. A later genetic analysis associated a missense DCLRE1C variant with V-gene and J-gene trimming of TCR beta chains, and an independent cohort replicated the association. The study listed approximately 150 TCR beta chains as associated with cytomegalovirus. Because HLA typing was missing for some donors at each locus, association tests included only the typed subset. A cluster of highly shared sequence variants was judged likely to represent a technical artifact of the sequencing pipeline. The cohort was sequenced for TCR beta chains only, and without alpha or paired-chain data the features that could be detected were limited. According to a later analysis, parvovirus B19, influenza, CMV and Epstein-Barr virus appeared linked to several top co-occurrence clusters. A later analysis found that most CMV-associated TCR beta chains appeared HLA-restricted, with HLA associations seemingly driven largely by CMV exposure. In an earlier analysis of about 600 of the donors, most TCR beta V segments appeared in productive rearrangements about 90% or about 30% of the time, broadly matching IMGT annotations. Across donors, most TCR sequences were observed very rarely, whereas some public TCRs were present in many individuals. The authors suggested that the approach could potentially be generalized to other disease states and immunological phenotypes. Strong co-occurrence of HLA alleles, especially DR and DQ, made assigning TCR associations to individual alleles difficult. The earlier analysis of approximately 560 of the donors excluded some 15 rarely observed V segments, including chromosome 9 orphons, because counts were too low. In a later analysis, over 15,000 TCR beta sequences were associated with specific HLA alleles at a false discovery rate of 0.05.

To prepare the library, the immunoSEQ multiplex PCR assay was applied. The multiplex PCR relied on a mix of 60 forward primers for TCR Vbeta segments and 13 reverse primers for TCR Jbeta segments. Amplification of the CDR3 region of rearranged TCR beta genes was performed with a multiplex PCR assay on genomic DNA. On the Illumina HiSeq System, the amplified TCR beta libraries were sequenced as 87-base-pair reads. From the authors' description of their analysis: A later analysis counted about 80 million unique TCR beta chains across the 550 to 700 repertoires, and around 12 million of these chains were shared by at least two donors. To remove PCR and sequencing errors, raw reads were error-corrected and collapsed into unique sequences using a nearest-neighbor algorithm that merged closely related sequences. V, D and J gene segments were assigned by aligning CDR3 sequences to IMGT reference sequences. For a sequence to be retained, at least a six-nucleotide match to both a V gene segment and a J gene segment was required. Rearrangements were classified as productive when the CDR3 lacked stop codons and remained in frame with V and J, and all other rearrangements were classified as non-productive. CDR3 was defined according to IMGT convention as the region running from the second conserved V-encoded cysteine to the conserved J-encoded phenylalanine. The earlier analysis of 550 to 650 of the donors excluded any sequence lacking an unambiguous match to a single V gene segment. An earlier analysis of several hundred of the donors called V segments functional above 56.7% productive rearrangements and segregating when the between-donor standard deviation exceeded 5%. A statistical classification framework was built to diagnose cytomegalovirus status from the catalog of TCR beta chain sequences. A later analysis assigned V and J genes by comparing TCR nucleotide sequences with IMGT/GENE-DB human TR gene sequences. The TCRdist pipeline was used in a later analysis to assign CDR3 sequences and most-parsimonious VDJ recombination scenarios. In a later analysis, each TCR beta chain was defined by its CDR3 amino acid sequence together with its V-gene family, and reads without a unique V-gene family were excluded. To address suspected cross-contamination and a sequencing artifact, a later analysis removed roughly 640 highly shared, low-generation-probability nucleotide sequences. A later analysis calculated a clonal expansion index for each public chain from normalized within-repertoire ranks of inferred template counts. In a later analysis, generation probabilities were computed with a VDJ recombination model fitted to out-of-frame rearrangements, and the resulting probabilities were checked against IGoR. A later analysis scored TCR-TCR, TCR-HLA and TCR-CMV co-occurrence with hypergeometric tests, applying a repertoire-size bias correction to TCR pairs. A later analysis estimated false discovery rates by permuting HLA or CMV assignments 20 times. In a later analysis, co-occurring TCRs were grouped using DBSCAN, with TCRdist sequence similarity added in when clustering inside HLA-allele-positive subsets. Co-occurrence clustering excluded repertoires with fewer than 30,000 or more than 120,000 public chains, plus five with anomalous nucleotide sharing. TCRdb limited this immuneACCESS table to in-frame rearrangements with V and J called. A share of clones is missing; checked studies link under half to unresolved V genes, and the rest is unexplained. That table is the source of V, J and clone size, and D and trimming were worked out from the DNA. The sample yields 65,000 to 80,000 clones; 65% to 75% were counted once. In total, the top ten clones hold approximately 9% of the sample.

The CDR3 numbers 15 residues from cysteine through phenylalanine. Only the CDR3 DNA stays, 45 bases, in frame from base 1. CDR1 and CDR2 (MNHEY, SVGAGI) derive from the germline V gene. In total, roughly 710 healthy bone marrow donors made up the cohort. All cohort members were sampled while nominally healthy, although unrecorded immune exposures were likely present. The donor tested CMV seropositive, placing the donor among the 250 to 350 seropositive members of the cohort. A peripheral blood sample was collected from each donor, and TCR beta sequencing was performed on peripheral blood mononuclear cells. The Qiagen DNeasy Blood Extraction Kit was used to extract genomic DNA from the blood cell samples.

The sequencing input was PBMCs. This TCR was recovered from a man aged 35 to 55 in good health and CMV-seropositive. The receptor chain draws on TRBV6-5 and TRBJ2-1; a weak D assignment points to TRBD1 (6 bases agree). The nucleotides are TGTGCCAGCACTTACTGGCAGGGGACCTACAATGAGCAGTTCTTC. Translated, it reads CASTYWQGTYNEQFF.